This T cell receptor (beta chain) appears in the sequencing data of a study of regulatory T cells in long-lasting Graves disease. Study context: Recently diagnosed Graves' patients had received antithyroid drugs for under 3 months.

The CDR3 is 15 residues long. Germline V gene data show CDR1 as SGHNT and CDR2 as YYREEE (reference sequence). V lost 2 bases and J lost 2, with 11 bases in between. This clonotype was observed a few times. Its antigen is as yet unknown. Libraries of TCR beta came from iRepertoire HTBI primers plus Arm-PCR of CDR3 regions. In the authors' methods: From all samples, identification returned approximately 13 TRBJ and about 63 TRBV segments. A single record per CDR3 protein comes from TCRdb applying MiXCR to the multiplex PCR reads. These V and J calls originate from TCRdb's pipeline instead of the authors' own analysis. The data show 300,000 to 400,000 distinct CDR3 sequences, 15% to 20% seen once. Regarding the study as a whole: The study examined only peripheral blood, not thyroid tissue.

Time point meaning: newly diagnosed GD, antithyroid drugs for less than 3 months. PBMC-extracted RNA yielded the TCR library. Collection of peripheral blood (nine milliliters) was done using EDTA tubes. The rearrangement uses TRBV5-4 and TRBJ2-4, with a weak D call TRBD2 (5 bases). This receptor was obtained from a female donor with Graves disease. This material consisted of peripheral blood mononuclear cells (PBMCs), taken at new diagnosis, from a patient treated with antithyroid drugs. CDR3: CASSFVGETKNIQYF. The CDR3 region has the DNA TGTGCCAGCAGCTTCGTCGGGGAGACCAAAAACATTCAGTACTTC.